The present entry profiles one T cell receptor (beta chain) with its context. Under the authors' procedure: Reference gene primer amplification in the assay estimated nucleated cell counts. TCRdb's copy holds only in-frame clones and misses some; the assay was immunoSEQ multiplex PCR. The D gene and trimming were derived from the DNA, and the V and J assignments and clone size from that table. The sample has some 120,000 clones; 85% to 90% are singletons. Trimming took 3 bases from V and 4 from J, leaving 16 bases between them. In germline, CDR1 is GTSNPN, CDR2 SVGIG (reference sequence). This CDR3 is built from 15 residues. The sample originates from a study of blood T cell repertoires in COVID-19. Overall study: Samples representing acute and convalescent COVID-19 were sourced from the United States, Italy and Spain. The cDNA or gDNA used as material had been derived from T cells, B-cell-depleted T cells, or PBMCs.

The sample comprised peripheral blood. The TCR originated in a man aged 50-59 years with acute or convalescent COVID-19. The J gene is TRBJ2-1, the V gene TRBV30; D may be TRBD2 (6 bases). CDR3 in DNA: TGTGCCTGGAGCTTGTGGCGGGAAGGATACAATGAGCAGTTCTTC. This codes for CAWSLWREGYNEQFF.